The 2 T cell receptor beta chains listed next were all sequenced from one sample in a study of control samples from healthy donors and cancer patients. Sequenced by immunoSEQ multiplex PCR; TCRdb stores in-frame clones only, minus some. The repertoire holds roughly 120,000 clones, with just over 90% as singletons. The sample taken for sequencing was blood. The source is a woman between 18 and 29 years old in good health.

The rearrangement joins TRBV27 to TRBJ2-1; 8 nucleotides agree with TRBD2. V dropped 3 bases and J dropped 4; count of bases not matched to a gene: 5. CDR3 length equals 15 residues. CDR1 is MNHEY and CDR2 is SMNVEV in the germline V gene (reference sequence). This chain's CDR3 is CASSFRPSGYNEQFF. Written as DNA, the CDR3 is TGTGCCAGCAGTTTTAGGCCTAGCGGGTACAATGAGCAGTTCTTC.

This chain uses TRBV28 with TRBJ1-5; D call uncertain. This CDR3 is built from 12 residues. Per germline, CDR1 MDHEN and CDR2 SYDVKM. V was trimmed by 1 base and J by 6 bases, leaving 4 bases between them. CDR3 in DNA: TGTGCCAGCAGTTTATCCGCTCAGCCCCAGCATTTT. It translates to CASSLSAQPQHF.